What follows are 8 T cell receptor beta chains derived from one specimen sequenced in a study of blood T cell repertoires in COVID-19. Produced via immunoSEQ multiplex PCR; TCRdb's table is partial and in-frame only. The sample gives about 140,000 clones, approximately 79% of which show up once; 3% to 4.5% is in the top ten. Material: peripheral blood. The receptor source for this set is a man aged 55 to 69 with acute or convalescent COVID-19.

This chain links TRBV10-1 with TRBJ1-5; the D gene is possibly TRBD1 (5 bases). Germline-derived CDR1 and CDR2 are WNHNN and SYGVQD (reference sequence). This CDR3 spans 11 amino acids. Trimming took off 11 bases at V and 5 bases at J, with 10 bases between the two ends. CDR3 DNA: TGCGCCCACCAGGGCCATCAGCCCCAGCATTTT. Its protein product is CAHQGHQPQHF.

In this sample, this clone turned up a few times. The CDR3 region has the DNA TGTGCCAGCAGTCCCCCAGGGGGAGCTGAAGCTTTCTTT. Amino acids: CASSPPGGAEAFF. V usage is TRBV28 and J usage is TRBJ1-1, with 7 bases aligning to TRBD1. The CDR3 loop spans 13 amino acids. Germline assignment: CDR1 MDHEN and CDR2 SYDVKM. V was pared by 5 bases and J by 6 bases, with 6 bases of the junction left unmatched.

The rearrangement links TRBV6-5 to TRBJ2-7, with D possibly being TRBD1 (6 bases). V lost 5 bases, J lost 2 bases, and 13 bases lay in between. From germline, CDR1 is MNHEY and CDR2 SVGAGI. The CDR3 is 14 residues long. CDR3 DNA sequence: TGTGCCAGCAGTATAGAACAGGGTCCCTACGAGCAGTACTTC. Translating it yields CASSIEQGPYEQYF.

J is TRBJ2-5 and V is TRBV12-3 or TRBV12-4, with TRBD1 identical over 7 bases. Trimming at V came to 5 bases and at J to 3 bases, leaving 3 bases not matched to a gene. The CDR3 spans 13 residues. The CDR3 DNA reads TGTGCCAGCAGTCCGGGACAGAAAGAGACCCAGTACTTC. This codes for CASSPGQKETQYF.

The chain is built from TRBV2 and TRBJ2-1, with 14 bases aligning to TRBD2. Germline CDR1 and CDR2: SNHLY and FYNNEI. This CDR3 has 19 residues. J lost 7 bases, V lost 7 bases, and 18 bases had no gene match. CDR3 coding DNA: TGTGCCAGCACCCTGACGGGAAGACTAGCGGGAGGGCTACGAAATGAGCAGTTCTTC. Translated: CASTLTGRLAGGLRNEQFF.

This chain connects TRBV30 to TRBJ2-7; 8 positions agree with TRBD2. The V gene end was trimmed by 3 bases and the J gene end by 6 bases; junction bases not matched to a gene: 16. The CDR3 consists of 16 residues. Germline V lookup: CDR1 GTSNPN, CDR2 SVGIG (reference sequence). CDR3 in amino acids: CAWSWSSGVGGGEQYF. The CDR3 DNA follows: TGTGCCTGGAGCTGGAGTAGCGGGGTTGGAGGGGGCGAGCAGTACTTC.

The CDR3 is CASSVRGDEQFF. The CDR3 nucleotides read TGTGCCAGCAGCGTACGGGGGGATGAGCAGTTCTTC. This chain joins TRBV9 and TRBJ2-1; 7 bases fit TRBD2. J lost 8 bases, V lost 1 base, and 0 bases had no gene match. The CDR3 loop spans 12 amino acids. Germline CDR1 and CDR2: SGDLS and YYNGEE. Full variable domain (remainder filled in from reference TRBV9 and TRBJ2-1): DSGVTQTPKHLITATGQRVTLRCSPRSGDLSVYWYQQSLDQGLQFLIQYYNGEERAKGNILERFSAQQFPDLHSELNLSSLELGDSALYFCASSVRGDEQFFGPGTRLTVL.

V usage is TRBV7-2 and J usage is TRBJ2-7; TRBD1 matches 9 bases. The germline V gene encodes CDR1 SGHTA and CDR2 FQGNSA. This CDR3 has 15 residues. With V trimmed by 1 base and J by 6 bases, 7 bases remained unmatched. The CDR3 coding sequence is TGTGCCAGCAGCTTAGGGACAGGGGTTTATGGCGAGCAGTACTTC. It yields the protein CASSLGTGVYGEQYF.